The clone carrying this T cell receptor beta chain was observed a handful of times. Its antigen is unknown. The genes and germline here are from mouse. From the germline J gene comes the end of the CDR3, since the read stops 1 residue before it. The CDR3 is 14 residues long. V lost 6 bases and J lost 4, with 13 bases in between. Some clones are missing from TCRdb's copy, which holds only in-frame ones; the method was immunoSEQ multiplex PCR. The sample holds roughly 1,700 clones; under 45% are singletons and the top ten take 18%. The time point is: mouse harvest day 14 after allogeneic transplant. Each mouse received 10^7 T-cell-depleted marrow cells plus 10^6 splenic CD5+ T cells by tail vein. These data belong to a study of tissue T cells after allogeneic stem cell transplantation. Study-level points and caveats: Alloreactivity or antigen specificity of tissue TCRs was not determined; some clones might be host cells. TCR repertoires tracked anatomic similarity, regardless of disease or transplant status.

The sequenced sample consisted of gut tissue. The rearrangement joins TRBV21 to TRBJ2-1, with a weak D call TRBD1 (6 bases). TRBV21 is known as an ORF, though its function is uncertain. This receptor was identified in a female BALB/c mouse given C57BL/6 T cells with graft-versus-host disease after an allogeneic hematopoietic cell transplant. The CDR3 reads CASSHREEYAEQFF. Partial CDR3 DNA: TGTGCTAGCAGCCACAGGGAGGAGTATGCTGAGCAGTTC.